Each of the 19 T cell receptor beta chains below was sequenced from the same sample in a study of control samples from healthy donors and cancer patients. Only in-frame clones appear in the TCRdb table, and some are missing; sequencing was by immunoSEQ multiplex PCR. In the table there are about 150,000 clones, 80% to 95% of which are singletons. Sequenced sample: blood. These receptors all come from a man aged 18 to 30 in good health.

This chain connects TRBV21-1 to TRBJ2-5; the table's D call TRBD2 went unverified against the DNA. TRBV21-1 is assigned pseudogene status. CDR3 length: 14 amino acids. The CDR3 sequence is CASRERGFRETQYF. The CDR3 region has the DNA TGTGCCAGCAGGGAGAGAGGGTTTCGGGAGACCCAGTACTTC.

The chain carries TRBV7-6 and TRBJ1-5; perhaps TRBD1 as D (6 bases). Germline assignment: CDR1 SGHVS and CDR2 FNYEAQ. This CDR3 spans 13 amino acids. V lost 5 bases to trimming and J lost 4 bases, with 9 bases between them. CDR3 coding DNA: TGTGCCAGCAGCCTCACAGGGAATCAGCCCCAGCATTTT. Translation gives CASSLTGNQPQHF.

The chain uses TRBV29-1 and TRBJ2-5; no clear D. Germline V CDR1 and CDR2: SQVTM, ANQGSEA. This CDR3 has 10 amino acids. Trimming cost V 7 bases and J 4 bases, with 7 bases left between them. The CDR3 DNA is TGCAGCGGCTCCTTAGAGACCCAGTACTTC. As protein: CSGSLETQYF.

The chain joins TRBV4-2 to TRBJ1-1, with a possible D match to TRBD1 (5 bases). V lost 4 bases and J 3 bases, leaving 18 bases between the germline ends. Germline CDR1 LGHNA, CDR2 YNFKEQ. The CDR3 spans 16 residues. The CDR3 region is CASSPSGGGIDTEAFF. For the CDR3, the DNA is TGTGCCAGCAGCCCCTCCGGCGGGGGTATAGACACTGAAGCTTTCTTT.

The V call is TRBV4-3, the J call TRBJ2-1; unclear D gene. V dropped 5 bases and J dropped 10 bases, with 15 bases sitting between them. The CDR3 has 13 residues. Germline V gene lookup returns CDR1 LGHNA and CDR2 YSLEER. In nucleotides, the CDR3 is TGCGCCAGCAGCTTCGGGTCTGATTGGGAGCAGTTCTTC. Protein product: CASSFGSDWEQFF.

The chain carries TRBV28 and TRBJ1-5, with D uncertain. Germline CDR1 reads MDHEN; CDR2 reads SYDVKM. The CDR3 totals 15 residues. Trimming removed 6 bases from V and 2 bases from J, with 14 bases in between. DNA for the CDR3: TGTGCCAGCAGCTTAAGAGGGTTTGGCAATCAGCCCCAGCATTTT. Residues: CASSLRGFGNQPQHF.

V gene TRBV4-3 combines with J gene TRBJ1-4, with unresolved D. Germline CDR1 LGHNA, CDR2 YSLEER. The CDR3 sequence is 14 residues long. V shed 1 base and J shed 7 bases, with 10 bases lying between them. CDR3 in DNA: TGCGCCAGCAGCCAAGTTTGGCAGAGTGAAAAACTGTTTTTT. This translates into CASSQVWQSEKLFF.

With respect to this clone: Within the sample, other DNA sequences also encode this same CDR3. The CDR3 here is CASSQDGIQPQHF. The CDR3 DNA follows: TGCGCCAGCAGCCAAGACGGCATTCAGCCCCAGCATTTT. The rearrangement joins TRBV4-3 to TRBJ1-5; D ambiguous. V was shortened by 0 bases and J by 6 bases, with 6 bases between the two germline ends. From germline, CDR1 is LGHNA and CDR2 YSLEER. The CDR3 consists of 13 residues.

This chain links TRBV28 with TRBJ2-5; 9 bases fit TRBD2. CDR3 length: 15 amino acids. Germline V gene sequence: CDR1 MDHEN, CDR2 SYDVKM. The junction had 9 bases not matched to a gene; V was cut back by 5 bases and J by 5 bases. The CDR3 DNA follows: TGTGCCAGCAGTGGTAGCGGGAGTTTGTTTGAGACCCAGTACTTC. Its protein product is CASSGSGSLFETQYF.

The genes are TRBV7-6 and TRBJ1-1, with D unresolved. Trimming cost V 1 base and J 8 bases, with 8 bases left between them. The CDR3 sequence is 12 residues long. Germline loops: CDR1 SGHVS, CDR2 FNYEAQ. The CDR3 loop reads CASSLVGREAFF. The CDR3 DNA reads TGTGCCAGCAGCTTAGTGGGCAGGGAAGCTTTCTTT.

The chain couples TRBV30 to TRBJ2-3; tentatively, D is TRBD2 (5 bases). Trimming pared 0 bases from V and 2 bases from J, leaving 12 bases between. CDR1 and CDR2 (germline): GTSNPN, SVGIG (reference sequence). The CDR3 loop spans 15 amino acids. In DNA, the CDR3 is TGTGCCTGGAGTGTTCGAAGCGGTTCCACAGATACGCAGTATTTT. This translates into CAWSVRSGSTDTQYF.

This clone was detected a few times. The CDR3 bases are TGCGCCAGCAGCCAAGGGTCTGGGCTGAGGGGGACCTACGAGCAGTACTTC. This translates into CASSQGSGLRGTYEQYF. The chain links TRBV4-1 to TRBJ2-7, with D tentatively TRBD1 (6 bases). The CDR3 is 17 residues long. Trimming took 1 base from V and 2 from J, leaving 18 bases between them. Germline lookup yields CDR1 MGHRA and CDR2 YSYEKL.

The J gene is TRBJ2-3, the V gene TRBV24-1, with TRBD2 matching over 8 bases. Trimming at V came to 2 bases and at J to 4 bases, leaving 7 bases not matched to a gene. Per germline, CDR1 KGHDR and CDR2 SFDVKD. CDR3 length equals 16 residues. This CDR3 is CATSDSQERESDTQYF. CDR3 nucleotides: TGTGCCACCAGTGATTCGCAGGAGCGGGAGTCAGATACGCAGTATTTT.

The chain has TRBV30 and TRBJ1-1; D possibly corresponds to TRBD1 (5 bases). V was shortened by 7 bases and J by 0 bases, with 9 bases between the two germline ends. The CDR3 runs to 12 residues. Germline V gene data show CDR1 as GTSNPN and CDR2 as SVGIG (reference sequence). CDR3 in DNA: TGTGCCTACGGACATTTGAACACTGAAGCTTTCTTT. Translation: CAYGHLNTEAFF.

A remark on this clone: The sample contains more than one DNA sequence encoding this CDR3. The chain recombines TRBV7-9 with TRBJ2-2; D is ambiguous. This CDR3 region has 12 residues. V lost 1 base to trimming and J lost 6 bases, with 3 bases between them. Per germline, CDR1 SEHNR and CDR2 FQNEAQ (reference sequence). The CDR3 sequence is CASSLVSGELFF. The DNA of the CDR3 is TGTGCCAGCAGCTTAGTGTCCGGGGAGCTGTTTTTT. Full variable domain (remainder filled in from reference TRBV7-9 and TRBJ2-2): DTGVSQNPRHKITKRGQNVTFRCDPISEHNRLYWYRQTLGQGPEFLTYFQNEAQLEKSRLLSDRFSAERPKGSFSTLEIQRTEQGDSAMYLCASSLVSGELFFGEGSRLTVL.

As to this clone: The identical CDR3 is also encoded by other nucleotide sequences in the sample. The J gene is TRBJ1-5, the V gene TRBV3-1 (or the pseudogene TRBV3-2); D is unclear. Germline lookup yields CDR1 LGHDT and CDR2 YNNKEL (reference sequence). Trimming took off 1 base at V and 7 bases at J, with 5 bases between the two ends. This CDR3 region has 12 residues. The CDR3 protein is CASSQGGQPQHF. DNA for the CDR3: TGTGCCAGCAGCCAAGGCGGACAGCCCCAGCATTTT.

The chain has TRBV2 and TRBJ2-1; D is undetermined. The germline CDR1 and CDR2 sequences are SNHLY and FYNNEI. Trimming left V 5 bases short and J 4 bases short, with 9 bases between. The CDR3 contains 13 residues. DNA of the CDR3: TGTGCCAGCAGTCCGGACCAGTACAATGAGCAGTTCTTC. This translates into CASSPDQYNEQFF.

This sequence joins TRBV5-1 and TRBJ2-2; D is ambiguous. This CDR3 region has 16 residues. V shed 1 base and J shed 0 bases, with 10 bases lying between them. The germline gives CDR1 SGHRS, CDR2 YFSETQ. This CDR3 reads CASSLSGPANTGELFF. As DNA, the CDR3 is TGCGCCAGCAGCTTGTCCGGTCCCGCGAACACCGGGGAGCTGTTTTTT.

This chain uses TRBV12-3 or TRBV12-4 with TRBJ2-7; 7 positions agree with TRBD1. The V and J ends lost 7 bases and 2 bases, in that order; junction bases with no gene match: 5. The CDR3 totals 13 residues. The CDR3 reads CASTQGQPYEQYF. As DNA, the CDR3 is TGTGCCAGCACCCAGGGACAGCCCTACGAGCAGTACTTC.